This is a list of T cell receptor beta chains from one sample in a study of identical twins. In TCRdb, the 5' RACE reads were re-called with MiXCR into one record per CDR3 protein. The sample carries 400,000 to 500,000 distinct CDR3 sequences, about a fifth recorded once. Material for sequencing was naive T cells sorted from blood. The receptors here all came from a man aged 50-60 years in good health. Each CDR3 is given with its conserved first and last residue. D genes are given only for firm matches. Clone size is stated in some rows and not others, as once, few, many or a class when expanded.

j_call: TRBJ2-7; v_call: TRBV4-3; clone_size: few; d_call: TRBD1; cdr3_nt: TGCGCCAGCAGCCAAGATAGGGGCAGGGGGCAAGACGAGCAGTACTTC; cdr3_aa: CASSQDRGRGQDEQYF
j_call: TRBJ1-5; v_call: TRBV12-3/TRBV12-4; clone_size: many; d_call: .; cdr3_nt: TGTGCCAGCAGTTTAGGACTGGGCAGAGTTCAGCCCCAGCATTTT; cdr3_aa: CASSLGLGRVQPQHF
j_call: TRBJ1-1; v_call: TRBV11-2; clone_size: .; d_call: .; cdr3_nt: TGTGCCAGCAGCACCCCGGGGGGAGGGACTGAAGCTTTCTTT; cdr3_aa: CASSTPGGGTEAFF
j_call: TRBJ1-3; v_call: TRBV5-1; clone_size: many; d_call: .; cdr3_nt: TGCGCCAGCAGCTTCGACTTCTCGCCGGGAAACACCATATATTTT; cdr3_aa: CASSFDFSPGNTIYF
j_call: TRBJ2-7; v_call: TRBV28; clone_size: many; d_call: TRBD2; cdr3_nt: TGTGCCACCAAATTTAGCGGGGCCCTCTACGAGCAGTACTTC; cdr3_aa: CATKFSGALYEQYF
j_call: TRBJ2-7; v_call: TRBV5-1; clone_size: many; d_call: .; cdr3_nt: TGCGCCAGCAGCACTGGGCCCGGCTCCTACGAGCAGTACTTC; cdr3_aa: CASSTGPGSYEQYF
j_call: TRBJ2-7; v_call: TRBV6-5; clone_size: .; d_call: TRBD1; cdr3_nt: TGTGCCAGCAGTTACCCGGGACAGGGCCCCTACGAGCAGTACTTC; cdr3_aa: CASSYPGQGPYEQYF
j_call: TRBJ2-7; v_call: TRBV5-1; clone_size: .; d_call: .; cdr3_nt: TGCGCCAGCAGTCCGGCCGGCAGCTACGCCTACGAGCAGTACTTC; cdr3_aa: CASSPAGSYAYEQYF
j_call: TRBJ2-3; v_call: TRBV5-1; clone_size: .; d_call: .; cdr3_nt: TGCGCCAGCAGCTTTGACATCACAGATACGCAGTATTTT; cdr3_aa: CASSFDITDTQYF
j_call: TRBJ2-2; v_call: TRBV4-3; clone_size: .; d_call: .; cdr3_nt: TGCGCCAGCAGCCAAGCGGCAGCAAACACCGGGGAGCTGTTTTTT; cdr3_aa: CASSQAAANTGELFF
j_call: TRBJ1-2; v_call: TRBV7-8; clone_size: .; d_call: .; cdr3_nt: TGTGCCAGCAGCCGGACACAGGGCTGTCGAATGTACACCTTC; cdr3_aa: CASSRTQGCRMYTF
j_call: TRBJ2-7; v_call: TRBV29-1; clone_size: few; d_call: .; cdr3_nt: TGCAGCGTTACAGGGTATGGCGACGAGCAGTACTTC; cdr3_aa: CSVTGYGDEQYF
j_call: TRBJ2-7; v_call: TRBV29-1; clone_size: .; d_call: TRBD1; cdr3_nt: TGCAGCGTCTCCAGGGGGCGCGAGCAGTACTTC; cdr3_aa: CSVSRGREQYF
j_call: TRBJ2-3; v_call: TRBV20-1; clone_size: many; d_call: .; cdr3_nt: TGCAGTGCTAGAGATCCCCTAGTCTCAGATACGCAGTATTTT; cdr3_aa: CSARDPLVSDTQYF
j_call: TRBJ2-4; v_call: TRBV20-1; clone_size: many; d_call: TRBD2; cdr3_nt: TGCAGTGCTTTGGGCGGGGGAGCCAAAAACATTCAGTACTTC; cdr3_aa: CSALGGGAKNIQYF
j_call: TRBJ2-6; v_call: TRBV7-9; clone_size: .; d_call: .; cdr3_nt: TGTGCCAGCAGCTTAGGCGGACGGGGCGCAGGGGCCAACGTCCTGACTTTC; cdr3_aa: CASSLGGRGAGANVLTF
j_call: TRBJ2-3; v_call: TRBV2; clone_size: .; d_call: TRBD1; cdr3_nt: TGTGCCAGCAGTGACCCGGGACAGAGCACAGATACGCAGTATTTT; cdr3_aa: CASSDPGQSTDTQYF
j_call: TRBJ2-3; v_call: TRBV6-2/TRBV6-3; clone_size: few; d_call: .; cdr3_nt: TGTGCCAGCAGTCATGGAGATACGCAGTATTTT; cdr3_aa: CASSHGDTQYF
j_call: TRBJ2-7; v_call: TRBV7-9; clone_size: .; d_call: TRBD1; cdr3_nt: TGTGCCAGCAGCTTAGGACAGGGGAGGTACGAGCAGTACTTC; cdr3_aa: CASSLGQGRYEQYF
j_call: TRBJ2-5; v_call: TRBV24-1; clone_size: many; d_call: .; cdr3_nt: TGTGCCACCAGTGATCCACTCCGGGACATCCCCCAGTACTTC; cdr3_aa: CATSDPLRDIPQYF
j_call: TRBJ1-2; v_call: TRBV28; clone_size: .; d_call: .; cdr3_nt: TGTGCCAGCGAGGACATACTCTATGGCTACACCTTC; cdr3_aa: CASEDILYGYTF
j_call: TRBJ1-2; v_call: TRBV5-1; clone_size: .; d_call: TRBD1; cdr3_nt: TGCGCCAGCAGCCCACGCTACTCGACAGGGAACAAAGGCTACACCTTC; cdr3_aa: CASSPRYSTGNKGYTF
j_call: TRBJ2-3; v_call: TRBV4-3; clone_size: .; d_call: .; cdr3_nt: TGCGCCAGCAGCCAAGATGCGGGGCCAGAAGGAGATACGCAGTATTTT; cdr3_aa: CASSQDAGPEGDTQYF
j_call: TRBJ2-7; v_call: TRBV7-2; clone_size: .; d_call: .; cdr3_nt: TGTGCCAGCAGCTTACTCGGGACAACCTACGAGCAGTACTTC; cdr3_aa: CASSLLGTTYEQYF
j_call: TRBJ1-2; v_call: TRBV5-1; clone_size: many; d_call: .; cdr3_nt: TGCGCCAGCAGCATCCTCCCGTCGGGGAAGGGCTACACCTTC; cdr3_aa: CASSILPSGKGYTF
j_call: TRBJ2-7; v_call: TRBV20-1; clone_size: .; d_call: TRBD1; cdr3_nt: TGCAGTGCTGGTGACAGGGGGCTGTCTGGTTACGAGCAGTACTTC; cdr3_aa: CSAGDRGLSGYEQYF
j_call: TRBJ2-2; v_call: TRBV29-1; clone_size: .; d_call: .; cdr3_nt: TGCAGCGCCACACGGGGGAAATACACCGGGGTGCTGTTTTTT; cdr3_aa: CSATRGKYTGVLFF
j_call: TRBJ2-1; v_call: TRBV10-2; clone_size: few; d_call: TRBD2; cdr3_nt: TGCGCCAGCTGGGGGGGAGGGCAGAATGAGCAGTTCTTC; cdr3_aa: CASWGGGQNEQFF
j_call: TRBJ1-1; v_call: TRBV20-1; clone_size: many; d_call: .; cdr3_nt: TGCAGTGCTAGTGGGTTCGGCGGAAACACTGAAGCTTTCTTT; cdr3_aa: CSASGFGGNTEAFF